This T cell receptor (beta chain) was identified in a study of T-cell memory formation after mild COVID-19. Across the whole study: TCR clusters were mostly confined to one donor each. Notes on the study in general: CD4/CD8 balance held among clones contracting day 15 to 85, and later expanders leaned CD4+.

This clonotype was counted a few times. Antigen unknown. TCRdb re-analysed the 5' RACE reads in MiXCR, keeping a single row per CDR3 protein. This sample yields 380,000 or so distinct CDR3 sequences, of which roughly 15% are seen a single time; 22% belongs to the top ten. Germline loops: CDR1 SQVTM, CDR2 ANQGSEA. This CDR3 comprises 13 residues. The V end lost 4 bases, the J end lost 5 bases, and 14 bases lay between the germline ends. The sample was PBMCs or a T cell subset sorted from them (not recorded which). The chain combines TRBV29-1 with TRBJ1-1; D uncertain. The receptor was derived from a young man who had mild COVID-19 (a few samples of this study predate the infection). Cell type and time point are not known. The CDR3 here is CSVVGRVGTEAFF. In DNA form, the CDR3 reads TGCAGCGTTGTGGGTAGGGTTGGGACTGAAGCTTTCTTT.